This record concerns one TCR beta chain sequence. Its antigen is currently unknown. This entry is derived from a study of PD-1 blockade in classical Hodgkin lymphoma. CDR1 SGHNT and CDR2 YENEEA come from the germline V gene. Unmatched junction bases numbered 7, after V lost 1 base and J lost 4 bases. The CDR3 is 16 residues long. The study's findings and limits: The diversity seen at baseline in complete responders resembled that of newly diagnosed patients.

Every patient experienced relapse after autologous stem cell transplantation, and brentuximab vedotin exposure varied. Sequenced by immunoSEQ multiplex PCR; TCRdb stores in-frame clones only, minus some. This table has approximately 12,000 clones, about 79% appearing once. V and J are TRBV11-3 and TRBJ2-3; 8 bases are shared with TRBD2. The clonotype was recovered from a human donor with classical Hodgkin lymphoma. Sequencing was performed on peripheral blood mononuclear cells (PBMCs), taken at baseline. The chain's CDR3 is CASSLGGGRTPDTQYF. Written as DNA, the CDR3 is TGTGCCAGCAGCTTAGGAGGCGGGAGGACCCCAGATACGCAGTATTTT. Full variable domain (remainder filled in from reference TRBV11-3 and TRBJ2-3): EAGVVQSPRYKIIEKKQPVAFWCNPISGHNTLYWYLQNLGQGPELLIRYENEEAVDDSQLPKDRFSAERLKGVDSTLKIQPAELGDSAVYLCASSLGGGRTPDTQYFGPGTRLTVL.